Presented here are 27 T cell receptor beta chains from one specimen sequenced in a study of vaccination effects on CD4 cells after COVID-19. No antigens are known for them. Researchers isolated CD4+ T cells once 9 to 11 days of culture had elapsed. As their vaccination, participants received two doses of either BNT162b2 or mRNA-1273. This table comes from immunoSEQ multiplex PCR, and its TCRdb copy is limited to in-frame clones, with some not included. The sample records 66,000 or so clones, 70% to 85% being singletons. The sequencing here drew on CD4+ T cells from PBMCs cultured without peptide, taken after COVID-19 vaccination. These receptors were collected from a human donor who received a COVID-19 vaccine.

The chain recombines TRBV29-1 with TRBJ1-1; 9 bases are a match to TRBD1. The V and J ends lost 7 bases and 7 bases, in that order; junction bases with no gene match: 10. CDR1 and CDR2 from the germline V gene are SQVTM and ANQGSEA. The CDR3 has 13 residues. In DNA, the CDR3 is TGCAGCGCTTTACAGGGGGCGAAGGGTGAAGCTTTCTTT. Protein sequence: CSALQGAKGEAFF.

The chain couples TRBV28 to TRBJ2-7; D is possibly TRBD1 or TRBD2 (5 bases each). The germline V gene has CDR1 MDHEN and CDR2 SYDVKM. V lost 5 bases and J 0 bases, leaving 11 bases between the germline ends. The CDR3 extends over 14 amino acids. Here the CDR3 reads CASSTGTDSYEQYV. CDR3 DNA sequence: TGTGCCAGCAGTACGGGGACGGACTCCTACGAGCAGTACGTC.

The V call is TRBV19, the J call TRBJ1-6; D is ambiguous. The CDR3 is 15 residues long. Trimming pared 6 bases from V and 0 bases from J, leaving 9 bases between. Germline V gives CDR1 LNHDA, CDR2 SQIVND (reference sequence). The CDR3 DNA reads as TGTGCCAGTAGACCTCGGAGCTCCTATAATTCACCCCTCCACTTT. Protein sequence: CASRPRSSYNSPLHF.

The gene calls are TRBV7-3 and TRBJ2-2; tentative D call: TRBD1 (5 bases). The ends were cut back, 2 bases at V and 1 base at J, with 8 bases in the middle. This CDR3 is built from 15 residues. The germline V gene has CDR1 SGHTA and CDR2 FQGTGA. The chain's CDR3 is CASSLGAVNTGELFF. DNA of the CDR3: TGTGCCAGCAGCTTAGGGGCAGTGAACACCGGGGAGCTGTTTTTT.

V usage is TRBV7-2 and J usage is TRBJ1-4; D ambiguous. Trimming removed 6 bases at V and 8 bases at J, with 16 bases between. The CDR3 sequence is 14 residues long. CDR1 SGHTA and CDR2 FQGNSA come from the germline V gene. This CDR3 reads CASRLDSIGEKLFF. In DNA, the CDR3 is TGTGCCAGCAGATTGGACTCGATTGGGGAAAAACTGTTTTTT.

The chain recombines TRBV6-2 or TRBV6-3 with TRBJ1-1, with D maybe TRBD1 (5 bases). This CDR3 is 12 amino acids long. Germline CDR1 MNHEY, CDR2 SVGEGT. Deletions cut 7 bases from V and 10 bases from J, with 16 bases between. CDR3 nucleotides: TGTGCCAGCACCCCTGGGGGGACTCGAGCTTTCTTT. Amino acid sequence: CASTPGGTRAFF.

The CDR3 sequence is CASRQGAGLDTEAFF. The CDR3 coding sequence is TGTGCCAGTCGACAGGGGGCAGGTTTGGACACTGAAGCTTTCTTT. The chain uses TRBV6-6 and TRBJ1-1, with 10 bases fitting TRBD1. Germline-derived CDR1 and CDR2 are MNHNY and SVGAGI (reference sequence). J gave up 3 bases and V 9 bases, and 10 bases lay outside the gene matches. CDR3 size: 15 residues.

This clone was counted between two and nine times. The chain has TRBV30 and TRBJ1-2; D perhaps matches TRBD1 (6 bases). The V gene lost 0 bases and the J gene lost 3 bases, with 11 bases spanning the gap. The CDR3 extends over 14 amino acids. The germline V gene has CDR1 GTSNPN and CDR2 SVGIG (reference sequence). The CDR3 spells CAWSVRQDHYGYTF. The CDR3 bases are TGTGCCTGGAGTGTACGACAGGACCACTATGGCTACACCTTC.

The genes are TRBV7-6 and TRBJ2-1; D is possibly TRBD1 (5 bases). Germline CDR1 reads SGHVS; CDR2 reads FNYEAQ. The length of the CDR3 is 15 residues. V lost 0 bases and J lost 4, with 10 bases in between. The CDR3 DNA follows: TGTGCCAGCAGCTTAGCGCAGGGTGGTTACAATGAGCAGTTCTTC. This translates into CASSLAQGGYNEQFF.

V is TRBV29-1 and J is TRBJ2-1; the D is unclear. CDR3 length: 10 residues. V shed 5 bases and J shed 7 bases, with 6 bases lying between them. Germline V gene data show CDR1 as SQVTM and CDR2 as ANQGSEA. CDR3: CSVYRNEQFF. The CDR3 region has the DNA TGCAGCGTTTATAGGAATGAGCAGTTCTTC.

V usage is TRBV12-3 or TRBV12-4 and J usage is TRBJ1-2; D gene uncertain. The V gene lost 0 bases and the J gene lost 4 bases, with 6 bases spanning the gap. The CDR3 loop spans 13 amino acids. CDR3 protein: CASSLAVTYGYTF. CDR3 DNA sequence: TGTGCCAGCAGTTTAGCAGTTACCTATGGCTACACCTTC.

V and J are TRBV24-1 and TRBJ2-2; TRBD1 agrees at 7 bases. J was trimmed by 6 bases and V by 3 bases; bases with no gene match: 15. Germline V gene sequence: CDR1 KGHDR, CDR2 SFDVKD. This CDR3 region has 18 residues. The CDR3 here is CATSDEKLDRRFPGELFF. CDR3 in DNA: TGTGCCACCAGTGATGAGAAACTGGACAGGAGGTTCCCCGGGGAGCTGTTTTTT.

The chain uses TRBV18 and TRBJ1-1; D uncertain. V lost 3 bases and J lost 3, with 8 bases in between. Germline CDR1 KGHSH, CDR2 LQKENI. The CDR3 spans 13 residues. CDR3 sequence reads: CASSPGSDTEAFF. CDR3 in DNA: TGTGCCAGCTCACCGGGGTCCGACACTGAAGCTTTCTTT.

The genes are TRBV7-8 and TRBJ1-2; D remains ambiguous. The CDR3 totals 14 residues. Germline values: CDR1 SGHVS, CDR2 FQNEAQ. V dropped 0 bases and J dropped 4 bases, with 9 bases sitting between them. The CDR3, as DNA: TGTGCCAGCAGCTTAGCTTTTCGGAGCTATGGCTACACCTTC. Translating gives CASSLAFRSYGYTF.

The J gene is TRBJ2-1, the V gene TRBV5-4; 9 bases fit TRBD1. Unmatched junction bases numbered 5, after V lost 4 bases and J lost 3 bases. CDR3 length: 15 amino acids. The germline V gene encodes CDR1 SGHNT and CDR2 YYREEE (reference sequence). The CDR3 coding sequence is TGTGCCAGCAGCCGGAGACAGGGGGACTACAATGAGCAGTTCTTC. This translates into CASSRRQGDYNEQFF. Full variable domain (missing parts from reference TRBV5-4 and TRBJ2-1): ETGVTQSPTHLIKTRGQQVTLRCSSQSGHNTVSWYQQALGQGPQFIFQYYREEENGRGNFPPRFSGLQFPNYSSELNVNALELDDSALYLCASSRRQGDYNEQFFGPGTRLTVL.

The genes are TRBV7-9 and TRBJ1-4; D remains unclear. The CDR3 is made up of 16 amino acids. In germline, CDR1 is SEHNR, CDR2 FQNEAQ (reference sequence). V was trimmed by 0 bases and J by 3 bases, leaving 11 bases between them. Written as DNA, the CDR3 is TGTGCCAGCAGCTTAGCGGGATCAGACCCTAATGAAAAACTGTTTTTT. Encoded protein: CASSLAGSDPNEKLFF.

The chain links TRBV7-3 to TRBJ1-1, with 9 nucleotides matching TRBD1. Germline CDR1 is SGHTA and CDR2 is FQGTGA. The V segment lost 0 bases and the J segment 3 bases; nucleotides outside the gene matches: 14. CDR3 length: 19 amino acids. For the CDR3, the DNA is TGTGCCAGCAGCTTAACAGCCGCCGGGACAGGGAACGGGGACACTGAAGCTTTCTTT. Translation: CASSLTAAGTGNGDTEAFF.

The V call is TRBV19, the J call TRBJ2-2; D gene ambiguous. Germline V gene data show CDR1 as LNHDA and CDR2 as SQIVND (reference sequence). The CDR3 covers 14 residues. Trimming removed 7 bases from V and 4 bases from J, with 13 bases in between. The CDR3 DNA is TGTGCCAGTAACCAGCGATGGAGCACCGGGGAGCTGTTTTTT. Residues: CASNQRWSTGELFF. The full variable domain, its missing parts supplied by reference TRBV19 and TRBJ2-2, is DGGITQSPKYLFRKEGQNVTLSCEQNLNHDAMYWYRQDPGQGLRLIYYSQIVNDFQKGDIAEGYSVSREKKESFPLTVTSAQKNPTAFYLCASNQRWSTGELFFGEGSRLTVL.

The CDR3 reads CASSAYYGYTF. The CDR3 coding sequence is TGTGCCAGCTCAGCCTACTATGGCTACACCTTC. J is TRBJ1-2 and V is TRBV18, with D unresolved. Trimming pared 5 bases from V and 3 bases from J, leaving 4 bases between. Germline CDR1 and CDR2: KGHSH and LQKENI. This CDR3 comprises 11 residues.

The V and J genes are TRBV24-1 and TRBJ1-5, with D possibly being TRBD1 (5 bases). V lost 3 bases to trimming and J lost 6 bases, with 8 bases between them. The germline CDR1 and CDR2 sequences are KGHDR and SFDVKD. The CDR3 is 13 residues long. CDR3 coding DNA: TGTGCCACCAGTGATATGGGACGTCAGCCCCAGCATTTT. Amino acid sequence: CATSDMGRQPQHF.

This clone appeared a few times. The CDR3 DNA is TGTGCCAGCAGCCGGGACAACCAAGAGACCCAGTACTTC. Protein product: CASSRDNQETQYF. This chain joins TRBV7-3 and TRBJ2-5; D is possibly TRBD1 (6 bases). Germline V gene data show CDR1 as SGHTA and CDR2 as FQGTGA. CDR3 length: 13 amino acids. V was shortened by 5 bases and J by 0 bases, with 7 bases between the two germline ends.

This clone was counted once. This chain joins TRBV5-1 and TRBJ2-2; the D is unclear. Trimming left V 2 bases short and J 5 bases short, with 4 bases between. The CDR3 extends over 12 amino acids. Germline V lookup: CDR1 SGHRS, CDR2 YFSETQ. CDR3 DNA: TGCGCCAGCAGCTTTGGAACCGGGGAGCTGTTTTTT. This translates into CASSFGTGELFF.

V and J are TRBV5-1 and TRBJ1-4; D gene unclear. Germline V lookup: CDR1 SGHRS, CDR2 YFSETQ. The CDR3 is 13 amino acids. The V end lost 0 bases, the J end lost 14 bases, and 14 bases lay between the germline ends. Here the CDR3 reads CASSLAGQSTLFF. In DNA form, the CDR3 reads TGCGCCAGCAGCTTGGCCGGGCAGTCGACGCTGTTTTTT. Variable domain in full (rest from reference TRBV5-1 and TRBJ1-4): KAGVTQTPRYLIKTRGQQVTLSCSPISGHRSVSWYQQTPGQGLQFLFEYFSETQRNKGNFPGRFSGRQFSNSRSEMNVSTLELGDSALYLCASSLAGQSTLFFGSGTQLSVL.

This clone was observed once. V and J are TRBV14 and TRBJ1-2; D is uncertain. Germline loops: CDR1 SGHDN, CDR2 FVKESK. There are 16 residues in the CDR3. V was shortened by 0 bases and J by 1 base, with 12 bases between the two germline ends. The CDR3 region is CASSQEPGTFNYGYTF. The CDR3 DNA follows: TGTGCCAGCAGCCAAGAGCCCGGCACTTTTAACTATGGCTACACCTTC.

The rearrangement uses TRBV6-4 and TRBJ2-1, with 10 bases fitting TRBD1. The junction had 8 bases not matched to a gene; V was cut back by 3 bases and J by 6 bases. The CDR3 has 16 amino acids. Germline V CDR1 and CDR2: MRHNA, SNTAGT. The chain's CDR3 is CASSEKGQGIINEQFF. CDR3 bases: TGTGCCAGCAGTGAGAAGGGACAGGGGATTATCAATGAGCAGTTCTTC.

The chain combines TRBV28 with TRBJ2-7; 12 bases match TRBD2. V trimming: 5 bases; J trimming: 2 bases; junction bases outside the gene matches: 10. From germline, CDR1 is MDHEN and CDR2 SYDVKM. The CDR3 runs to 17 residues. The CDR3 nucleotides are TGTGCCAGCAGTAAGACTAGCGGGGGATCTGTTCCCTACGAGCAGTACGTC. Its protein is CASSKTSGGSVPYEQYV.

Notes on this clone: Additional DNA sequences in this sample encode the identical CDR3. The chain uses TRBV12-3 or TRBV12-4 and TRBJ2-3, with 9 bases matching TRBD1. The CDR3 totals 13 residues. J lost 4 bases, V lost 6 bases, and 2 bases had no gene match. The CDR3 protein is CASRQGAADTQYF. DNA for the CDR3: TGTGCCAGCAGACAGGGGGCGGCAGATACGCAGTATTTT.